The 20 T cell receptor beta chains given below trace back to one sample, sequenced in a study of technical replicates of blood from a handful of donors. Repertoires were generated with immunoSEQ multiplex PCR, while TCRdb's copy carries only in-frame clones and drops some. This sample carries about 57,000 clones, around 93% of them seen once, and the ten largest clones take approximately 3.9%. What was sequenced was PBMCs. These receptors were taken from a human donor in good health. Some clones in this sample may be carry-over from other donors' samples.

This sequence joins TRBV9 and TRBJ2-2, with 10 bases matching TRBD1. The length of the CDR3 is 19 residues. Germline V gives CDR1 SGDLS, CDR2 YYNGEE. J lost 6 bases, V lost 3 bases, and 17 bases had no gene match. The DNA of the CDR3 is TGTGCCAGCAGCGCCCGACAGGGGGCTGGGCCGGGTGGATCCGGGGAGCTGTTTTTT. Its protein is CASSARQGAGPGGSGELFF. Drawing the rest from reference TRBV9 and TRBJ2-2, the complete variable domain is DSGVTQTPKHLITATGQRVTLRCSPRSGDLSVYWYQQSLDQGLQFLIQYYNGEERAKGNILERFSAQQFPDLHSELNLSSLELGDSALYFCASSARQGAGPGGSGELFFGEGSRLTVL.

This clone was counted between two and nine times. The chain uses TRBV6-5 and TRBJ1-6; D not certain. CDR1 and CDR2 (germline): MNHEY, SVGAGI. The CDR3 runs to 12 residues. V lost 8 bases to trimming and J lost 12 bases, with 14 bases between them. Here the CDR3 reads CASWAGFGPLHF. The CDR3 DNA reads as TGTGCCAGCTGGGCGGGGTTCGGACCCCTCCACTTT.

The rearrangement links TRBV4-2 to TRBJ2-7; 7 bases align to TRBD2. V shed 1 base, J shed 2 bases, and the junction held 8 bases outside the gene matches. CDR3 length: 16 amino acids. The germline CDR1 and CDR2 sequences are LGHNA and YNFKEQ. The DNA for the CDR3 is TGTGCCAGCAGCCAAGTGGTGATGGGGGGGGCCTACGAGCAGTACTTC. Protein sequence: CASSQVVMGGAYEQYF.

The CDR3 sequence is CASSLGVNTEAFF. As DNA, the CDR3 is TGTGCCAGCAGCTTAGGCGTGAACACTGAAGCTTTCTTT. The V gene is TRBV13, the J gene TRBJ1-1; D is ambiguous. CDR3 length: 13 amino acids. V lost 0 bases and J lost 0, with 2 bases in between. Germline V gene lookup returns CDR1 PRHDT and CDR2 FYEKMQ (reference sequence).

The rearrangement uses TRBV4-1 and TRBJ1-1; D ambiguous. This CDR3 is 14 amino acids long. Trimming stripped 0 bases from V and 0 bases from J, with 5 bases between. In germline, CDR1 is MGHRA, CDR2 YSYEKL. The CDR3 region has the DNA TGCGCCAGCAGCCAAGAGTCTCTGAACACTGAAGCTTTCTTT. Translated, it gives CASSQESLNTEAFF.

V is TRBV7-2 and J is TRBJ1-2; D is uncertain. The CDR3 spans 12 residues. V lost 4 bases to trimming and J lost 8 bases, with 11 bases between them. Germline V gene data show CDR1 as SGHTA and CDR2 as FQGNSA. The CDR3 protein is CASSSHPGGYTF. The DNA for the CDR3 is TGTGCCAGCAGCTCCCATCCGGGGGGCTACACCTTC.

This clone showed up just once. The V and J genes are TRBV9 and TRBJ1-2; 9 positions agree with TRBD1. The CDR3 has 15 residues. After removal of 6 bases from V and 8 bases from J, the junction contained 14 bases not matched to a gene. In germline, CDR1 is SGDLS, CDR2 YYNGEE. The CDR3, as DNA: TGTGCCAGCACCCCGGACCGGGACAGGGTCGAAGGCTACACCTTC. Amino acids: CASTPDRDRVEGYTF.

The chain employs TRBV7-3 and TRBJ2-6; maybe TRBD1 (6 bases). CDR3 size: 16 residues. V shed 1 base and J shed 1 base, with 8 bases lying between them. From germline, CDR1 is SGHTA and CDR2 FQGTGA. CDR3: CASSLRGLSGANVLTF. CDR3 nucleotides: TGTGCCAGCAGCTTAAGGGGGCTATCTGGGGCCAACGTCCTGACTTTC.

As DNA, the CDR3 is TGTGCCAGTAACCTGGGGGCGGGAGGGCCTGGTACGCAGTATTTT. Translation gives CASNLGAGGPGTQYF. The chain joins TRBV19 to TRBJ2-3, with TRBD2 matching over 9 bases. After removal of 7 bases from V and 8 bases from J, the junction contained 13 bases not matched to a gene. CDR1 is LNHDA, CDR2 SQIVND, per germline (reference sequence). This CDR3 region has 15 residues.

The count of this clone is one. CDR3 region: CASSPLSGMGTDTQYF. For the CDR3, the DNA is TGCGCCAGCAGCCCTTTGAGCGGGATGGGCACAGATACGCAGTATTTT. The V and J genes are TRBV4-3 and TRBJ2-3; 7 positions match TRBD2. Per germline, CDR1 LGHNA and CDR2 YSLEER. The CDR3 is made up of 16 amino acids. Trimming took 4 bases from V and 1 from J; bases not matched to a gene: 8.

The CDR3 nucleotides are TGTGCCAGCAGCGTAGAAGGAGGGAGAGGTGAGCAGTACTTC. It specifies CASSVEGGRGEQYF. V gene TRBV9 combines with J gene TRBJ2-7, with D maybe TRBD2 (6 bases). Trimming removed 0 bases at V and 7 bases at J, with 14 bases between. Germline-derived CDR1 and CDR2 are SGDLS and YYNGEE. The CDR3 contains 14 residues.

This sequence joins TRBV15 and TRBJ2-5, with 7 positions matching TRBD2. CDR1 and CDR2 (germline): LNHNV, YYDKDF (reference sequence). With 6 bases clipped from V and 3 bases from J, the junction kept 4 bases outside the gene matches. The CDR3 extends over 13 amino acids. CDR3 nucleotides: TGTGCCACCAGAAGGGCGGGGGAAGAGACCCAGTACTTC. It is translated as CATRRAGEETQYF.

There are a few counts of this clone. The chain couples TRBV5-6 to TRBJ2-7; 9 nucleotides match TRBD1. The CDR3 loop spans 15 amino acids. V lost 4 bases to trimming and J lost 5 bases; unmatched junction nucleotides: 10. In germline, CDR1 is SGHDT, CDR2 YYEEEE. CDR3 sequence reads: CASSPMGTGSNEQYF. CDR3 DNA sequence: TGTGCCAGCAGCCCAATGGGGACAGGGTCCAACGAGCAGTACTTC.

V is TRBV5-1 and J is TRBJ2-3; 7 bases fit TRBD1. This CDR3 region has 13 residues. The J segment lost 3 bases and the V segment lost 5 bases, leaving 3 bases of the junction unmatched. Germline values: CDR1 SGHRS, CDR2 YFSETQ. The CDR3 protein is CASRQGLTDTQYF. The CDR3 DNA follows: TGCGCCAGCAGACAGGGGTTGACAGATACGCAGTATTTT.

CDR3 sequence reads: CASSQDYTSGGVGQFF. The DNA of the CDR3 is TGCGCCAGCAGCCAAGATTACACTAGCGGCGGGGTAGGGCAGTTCTTC. The chain links TRBV4-3 to TRBJ2-1, with 8 bases identical to TRBD2. The ends lost 0 bases at V and 12 bases at J; junction bases unmatched: 13. The CDR3 sequence is 16 residues long. Germline-derived CDR1 and CDR2 are LGHNA and YSLEER.

The rearrangement uses TRBV5-1 and TRBJ2-1, with D possibly matching TRBD2 (6 bases). This CDR3 spans 14 amino acids. CDR1 is SGHRS and CDR2 is YFSETQ in the germline V gene. V lost 1 base, J lost 7 bases, and 12 bases lay in between. The CDR3 sequence is CASSLSAGSNEQFF. The CDR3 DNA reads as TGCGCCAGCAGCTTGTCGGCGGGGAGTAATGAGCAGTTCTTC.

The V gene is TRBV4-2, the J gene TRBJ2-3, with D perhaps matching TRBD1 (6 bases). CDR1 is LGHNA and CDR2 is YNFKEQ in the germline V gene. This CDR3 is built from 15 residues. V was pared by 4 bases and J by 5 bases, with 16 bases between. As DNA, the CDR3 is TGTGCCAGCAGCCCCCGCCTCCCACAGGGAGATACGCAGTATTTT. Protein product: CASSPRLPQGDTQYF.

The genes are TRBV4-3 and TRBJ1-1; TRBD1 matches 7 bases. V lost 0 bases and J lost 5; bases outside the gene matches: 9. The CDR3 is 16 amino acids. CDR1 LGHNA and CDR2 YSLEER come from the germline V gene. CDR3 sequence (DNA): TGCGCCAGCAGCCAAGATATTTGGCAGGGGGGAACTGAAGCTTTCTTT. This gives the protein CASSQDIWQGGTEAFF.

The V gene is TRBV7-6, the J gene TRBJ1-1; 7 bases line up with TRBD1. Germline values: CDR1 SGHVS, CDR2 FNYEAQ. The length of the CDR3 is 14 residues. J lost 6 bases, V lost 6 bases, and 10 bases had no gene match. CDR3 sequence: CASSPEGAQPEAFF. The DNA for the CDR3 is TGTGCCAGCAGTCCCGAGGGGGCGCAGCCTGAAGCTTTCTTT.

DNA for the CDR3: TGTGCCAGCAGCTTTGCGGGGGGCCCCTACGAGCAGTACTTC. Protein: CASSFAGGPYEQYF. The chain couples TRBV11-2 to TRBJ2-7, with 8 bases aligning to TRBD2. J lost 2 bases, V lost 3 bases, and 3 bases had no gene match. CDR3 length: 14 amino acids. CDR1 and CDR2 (germline): SGHAT, FQNNGV.